This T cell receptor beta chain comes out of a study of blood T cell repertoires in COVID-19. Turning to the study itself: PBMCs, B-cell-depleted T cells, or T cells were the source of the cDNA or gDNA that made up the material.

In its sample, this clone was seen a few times. Data came from immunoSEQ multiplex PCR; TCRdb stores just in-frame clones and leaves some out. In the table there are 100,000 to 150,000 clones, about 74% of which are singletons. Unmatched junction bases numbered 10, after V lost 0 bases and J lost 11 bases. This CDR3 region has 17 residues. Germline assignment: CDR1 KGHSH and CDR2 LQKENI. Source material: peripheral blood. The clonotype was recovered from a man older than 75 with COVID-19, enrolled during active disease. The rearrangement joins TRBV18 to TRBJ2-6; 10 bases agree with TRBD1. In nucleotides, the CDR3 is TGTGCCAGCTCACCACCGGGCGGGACAGGGGTTCTCGACGTCCTGACTTTC. Translated, it gives CASSPPGGTGVLDVLTF.